This T cell receptor (beta chain) appears in the sequencing data of a study of OX40 agonist ivuxolimab in advanced cancers. General study findings and limits: The antigen specificity of the peripheral T cells (those that were expanded) was not determined.

Repertoires were generated with immunoSEQ multiplex PCR, while TCRdb's copy carries only in-frame clones and drops some. The profile shows 20,000 to 30,000 clones, 77% of them singletons. CDR1 is SNHLY and CDR2 is FYNNEI in the germline V gene. CDR3 length: 14 amino acids. Losses at the gene ends were 3 bases for V and 8 bases for J; bases not matched to a gene: 7. Remarks on this clone: The antigen is unknown.

This sequence joins TRBV2 and TRBJ1-2; TRBD1 aligns across 9 bases. Sequencing was performed on CD4+ or CD8+ T cells sorted from blood, taken in a trial of the OX40 agonist ivuxolimab. The receptor's source is an adult with an advanced solid tumor such as melanoma, head and neck, liver or kidney cancer. The CDR3 region has the DNA TGTGCCAGCAGTGAGGGGGGACAGGGTTACGGCTACACCTTC. Translating it yields CASSEGGQGYGYTF.